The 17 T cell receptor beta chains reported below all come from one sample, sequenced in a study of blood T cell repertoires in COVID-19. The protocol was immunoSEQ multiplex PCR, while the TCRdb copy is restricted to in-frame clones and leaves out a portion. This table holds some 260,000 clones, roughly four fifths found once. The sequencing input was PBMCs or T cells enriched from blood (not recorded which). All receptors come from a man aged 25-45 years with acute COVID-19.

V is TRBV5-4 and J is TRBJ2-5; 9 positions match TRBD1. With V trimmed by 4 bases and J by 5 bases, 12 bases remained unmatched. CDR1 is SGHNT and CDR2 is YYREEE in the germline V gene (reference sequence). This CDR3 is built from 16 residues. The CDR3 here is CASSLGQGAAQETQYF. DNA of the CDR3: TGTGCCAGCAGCCTGGGACAGGGTGCTGCCCAGGAGACCCAGTACTTC.

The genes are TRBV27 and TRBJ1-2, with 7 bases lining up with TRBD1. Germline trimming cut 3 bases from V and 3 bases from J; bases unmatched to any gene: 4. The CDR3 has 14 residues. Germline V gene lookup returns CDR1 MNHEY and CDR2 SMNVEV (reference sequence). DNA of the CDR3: TGTGCCAGCAGTTTGAGGGGGCGACACTATGGCTACACCTTC. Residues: CASSLRGRHYGYTF.

CDR3: CASSLRSRGNTIYF. DNA of the CDR3: TGTGCCAGCAGCCTAAGGAGCCGTGGAAACACCATATATTTT. This chain links TRBV11-3 with TRBJ1-3; no firm D call. Trimming took off 5 bases at V and 3 bases at J, with 11 bases between the two ends. Germline V gene data show CDR1 as SGHNT and CDR2 as YENEEA. The CDR3 is 14 residues long. The variable domain in full, with the rest retrieved from reference TRBV11-3 and TRBJ1-3, is EAGVVQSPRYKIIEKKQPVAFWCNPISGHNTLYWYLQNLGQGPELLIRYENEEAVDDSQLPKDRFSAERLKGVDSTLKIQPAELGDSAVYLCASSLRSRGNTIYFGEGSWLTVV.

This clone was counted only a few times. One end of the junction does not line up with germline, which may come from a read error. CDR3 DNA sequence: TGTGCCAGCAGAGGGGCTAGCACAGATACGCAGTATTTT. Amino acid sequence: CASRGASTDTQYF. The gene calls are TRBV5-1 and TRBJ2-3; the D gene could be TRBD1 or TRBD2 (5 bases each). The CDR3 extends over 13 amino acids. The V gene's germline CDR1 is SGHRS and CDR2 YFSETQ.

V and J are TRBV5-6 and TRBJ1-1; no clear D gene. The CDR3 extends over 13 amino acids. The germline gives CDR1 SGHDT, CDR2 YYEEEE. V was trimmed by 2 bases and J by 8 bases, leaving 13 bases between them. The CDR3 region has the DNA TGTGCCAGCAGCTTAAGAGGCCTTCTAGAAGCTTTCTTT. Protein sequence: CASSLRGLLEAFF.

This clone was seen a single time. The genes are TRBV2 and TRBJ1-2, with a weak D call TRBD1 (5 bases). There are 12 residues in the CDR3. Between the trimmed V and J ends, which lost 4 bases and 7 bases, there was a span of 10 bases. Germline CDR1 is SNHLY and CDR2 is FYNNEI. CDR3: CASSVQGSGYTF. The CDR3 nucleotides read TGTGCCAGCAGTGTCCAGGGTTCTGGCTACACCTTC.

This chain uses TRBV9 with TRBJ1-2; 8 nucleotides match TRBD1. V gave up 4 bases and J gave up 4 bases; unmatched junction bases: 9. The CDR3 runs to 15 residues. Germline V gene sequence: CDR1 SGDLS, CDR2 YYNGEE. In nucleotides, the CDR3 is TGTGCCAGCAGCTCTACAGGGGGTGCGTTCTATGGCTACACCTTC. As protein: CASSSTGGAFYGYTF.

The CDR3 DNA sequence: TGTGCCACCACAGACAGGGTCACAGATACGCAGTATTTT. This sequence encodes CATTDRVTDTQYF. This sequence joins TRBV24-1 and TRBJ2-3; 7 nucleotides align to TRBD1. The CDR3 contains 13 residues. V shed 8 bases and J 2 bases; nucleotides not matched to a gene: 3. In germline, CDR1 is KGHDR, CDR2 SFDVKD.

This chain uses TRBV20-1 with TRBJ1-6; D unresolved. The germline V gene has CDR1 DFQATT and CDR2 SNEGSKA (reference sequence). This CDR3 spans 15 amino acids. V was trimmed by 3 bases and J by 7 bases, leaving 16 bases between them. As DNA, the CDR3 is TGCAGTGCTAGTTCCAGGTCGGATAAGAATTCACCCCTCCACTTT. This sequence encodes CSASSRSDKNSPLHF.

The CDR3: CASMARYTDTQYF. Here the CDR3 DNA reads TGTGCCAGCATGGCTAGGTACACAGATACGCAGTATTTT. The chain employs TRBV7-8 and TRBJ2-3; D not certain. V was trimmed by 7 bases and J by 2 bases, leaving 10 bases between them. From germline, CDR1 is SGHVS and CDR2 FQNEAQ. CDR3 length equals 13 residues.

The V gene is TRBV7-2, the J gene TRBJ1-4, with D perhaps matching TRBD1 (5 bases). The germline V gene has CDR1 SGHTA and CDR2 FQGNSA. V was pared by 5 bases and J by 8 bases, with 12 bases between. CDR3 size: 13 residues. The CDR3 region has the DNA TGTGCCAGCAGCCGTGGGGCCGGGGAAAAACTGTTTTTT. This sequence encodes CASSRGAGEKLFF.

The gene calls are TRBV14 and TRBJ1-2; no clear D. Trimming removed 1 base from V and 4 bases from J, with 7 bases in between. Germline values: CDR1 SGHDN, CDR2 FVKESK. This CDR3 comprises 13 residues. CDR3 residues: CASSQAVIYGYTF. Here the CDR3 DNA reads TGTGCCAGCAGCCAAGCAGTGATCTATGGCTACACCTTC.

The CDR3 coding sequence is TGTGCCAGCAGTTCGTCCCGGGACAGGGGGAATGAGCAGTTCTTC. Protein: CASSSSRDRGNEQFF. V gene TRBV6-5 combines with J gene TRBJ2-1, with 11 bases that match TRBD1. Germline CDR1 and CDR2: MNHEY and SVGAGI. V lost 4 bases and J lost 7; bases outside the gene matches: 6. This CDR3 region has 15 residues.

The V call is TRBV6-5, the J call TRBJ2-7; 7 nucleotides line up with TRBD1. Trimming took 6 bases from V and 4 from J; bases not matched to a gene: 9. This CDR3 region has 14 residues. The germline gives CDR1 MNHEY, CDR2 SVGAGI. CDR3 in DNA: TGTGCCAGCAGCCCCGACAGGGCCCCATACGAGCAGTACGTC. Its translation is CASSPDRAPYEQYV.

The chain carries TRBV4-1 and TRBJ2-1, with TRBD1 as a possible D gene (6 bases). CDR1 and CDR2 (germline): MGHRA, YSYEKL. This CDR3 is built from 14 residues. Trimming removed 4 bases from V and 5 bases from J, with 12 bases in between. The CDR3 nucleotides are TGCGCCAGCAGCCGCGGCCCAGGGGACAATGAGCAGTTCTTC. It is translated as CASSRGPGDNEQFF.

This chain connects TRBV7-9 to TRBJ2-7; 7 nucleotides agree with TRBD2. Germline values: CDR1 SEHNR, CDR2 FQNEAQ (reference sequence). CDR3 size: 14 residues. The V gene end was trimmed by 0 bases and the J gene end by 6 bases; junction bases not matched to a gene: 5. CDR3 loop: CASSLAVPSGEQYV. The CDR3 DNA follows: TGTGCCAGCAGCTTAGCGGTCCCTAGCGGCGAGCAGTACGTC.

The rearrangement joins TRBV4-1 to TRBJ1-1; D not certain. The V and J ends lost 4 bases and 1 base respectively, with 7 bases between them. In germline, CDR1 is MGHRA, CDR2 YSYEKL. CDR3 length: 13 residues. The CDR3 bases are TGCGCCAGCAGCCTTCGACAGAACACTGAAGCTTTCTTT. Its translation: CASSLRQNTEAFF.